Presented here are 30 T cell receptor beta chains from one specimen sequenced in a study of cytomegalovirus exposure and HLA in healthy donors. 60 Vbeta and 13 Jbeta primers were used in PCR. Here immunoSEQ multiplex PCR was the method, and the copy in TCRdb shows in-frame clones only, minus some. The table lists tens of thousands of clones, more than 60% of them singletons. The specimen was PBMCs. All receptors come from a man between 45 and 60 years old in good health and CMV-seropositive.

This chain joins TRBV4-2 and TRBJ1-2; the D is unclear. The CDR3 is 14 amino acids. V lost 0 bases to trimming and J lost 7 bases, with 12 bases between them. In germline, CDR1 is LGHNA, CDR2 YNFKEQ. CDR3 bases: TGTGCCAGCAGCCAAGATTACGCAGGATCTGGCTACACCTTC. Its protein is CASSQDYAGSGYTF.

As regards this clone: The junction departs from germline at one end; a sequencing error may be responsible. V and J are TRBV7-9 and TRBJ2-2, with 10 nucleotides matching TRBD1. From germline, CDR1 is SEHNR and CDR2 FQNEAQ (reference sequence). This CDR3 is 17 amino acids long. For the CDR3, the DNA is TGTTCCAGCAGCCTCGACAGGGGGCTTTTGAACACCGGGGAGCTGTTTTTT. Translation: CSSSLDRGLLNTGELFF.

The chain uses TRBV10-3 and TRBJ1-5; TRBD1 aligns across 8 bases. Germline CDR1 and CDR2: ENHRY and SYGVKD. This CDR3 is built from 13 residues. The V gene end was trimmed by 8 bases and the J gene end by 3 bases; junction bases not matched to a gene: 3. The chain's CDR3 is CAIGDRFNQPQHF. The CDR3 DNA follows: TGTGCCATCGGGGACAGGTTCAATCAGCCCCAGCATTTT.

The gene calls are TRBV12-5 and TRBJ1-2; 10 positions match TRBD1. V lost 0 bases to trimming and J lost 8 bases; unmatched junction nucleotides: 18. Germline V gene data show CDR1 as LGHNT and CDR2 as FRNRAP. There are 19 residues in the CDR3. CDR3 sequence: CASGLVVGGGGTGDRGYTF. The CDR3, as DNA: TGTGCTAGTGGTTTGGTAGTTGGAGGCGGCGGGACAGGGGATCGGGGCTACACCTTC.

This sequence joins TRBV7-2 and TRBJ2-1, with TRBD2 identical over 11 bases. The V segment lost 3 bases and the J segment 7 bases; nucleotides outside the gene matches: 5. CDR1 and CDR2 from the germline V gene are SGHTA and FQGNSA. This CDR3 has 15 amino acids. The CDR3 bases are TGTGCCAGCAGCTTTCTAGCGGGAGGTGCGAATGAGCAGTTCTTC. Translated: CASSFLAGGANEQFF.

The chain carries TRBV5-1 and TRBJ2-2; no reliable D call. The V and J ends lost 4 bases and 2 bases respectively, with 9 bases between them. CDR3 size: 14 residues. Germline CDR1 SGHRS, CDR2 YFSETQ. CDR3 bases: TGCGCCAGCAGCCCTGGCAGTAACACCGGGGAGCTGTTTTTT. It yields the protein CASSPGSNTGELFF. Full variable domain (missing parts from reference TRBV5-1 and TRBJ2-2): KAGVTQTPRYLIKTRGQQVTLSCSPISGHRSVSWYQQTPGQGLQFLFEYFSETQRNKGNFPGRFSGRQFSNSRSEMNVSTLELGDSALYLCASSPGSNTGELFFGEGSRLTVL.

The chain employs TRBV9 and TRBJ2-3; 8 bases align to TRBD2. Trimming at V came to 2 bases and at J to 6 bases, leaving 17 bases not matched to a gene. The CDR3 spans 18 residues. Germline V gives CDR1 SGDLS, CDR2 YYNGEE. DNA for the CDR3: TGTGCCAGCAGCGTGTATTCCGGACTAGCAGCCCTCGAGGATACGCAGTATTTT. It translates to CASSVYSGLAALEDTQYF.

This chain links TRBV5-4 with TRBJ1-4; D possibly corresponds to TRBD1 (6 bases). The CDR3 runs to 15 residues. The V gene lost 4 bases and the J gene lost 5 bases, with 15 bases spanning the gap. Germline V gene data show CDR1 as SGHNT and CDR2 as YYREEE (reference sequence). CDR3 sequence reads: CASSQPTGGNEKLFF. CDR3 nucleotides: TGTGCCAGCAGCCAACCGACAGGTGGGAATGAAAAACTGTTTTTT.

The CDR3 region is CASRPQGLDYEQYF. CDR3 sequence (DNA): TGCGCCAGCAGACCTCAGGGACTAGACTACGAGCAGTACTTC. The V and J genes are TRBV5-1 and TRBJ2-7; the match to TRBD2 covers 8 bases. Unmatched junction bases numbered 7, after V lost 5 bases and J lost 3 bases. There are 14 residues in the CDR3. CDR1 and CDR2 from the germline V gene are SGHRS and YFSETQ.

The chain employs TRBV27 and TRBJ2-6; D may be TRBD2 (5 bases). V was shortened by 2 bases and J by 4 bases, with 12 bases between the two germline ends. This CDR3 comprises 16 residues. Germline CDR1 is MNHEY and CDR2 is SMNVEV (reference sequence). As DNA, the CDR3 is TGTGCCAGCAGTTTAGGCCCCGGGGTCGGGGCCAACGTCCTGACTTTC. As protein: CASSLGPGVGANVLTF.

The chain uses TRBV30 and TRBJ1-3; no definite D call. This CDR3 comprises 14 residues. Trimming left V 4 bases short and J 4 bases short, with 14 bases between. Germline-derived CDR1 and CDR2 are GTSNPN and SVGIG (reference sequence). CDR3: CAWIFSPTGNTIYF. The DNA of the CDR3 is TGTGCCTGGATCTTCTCCCCTACCGGAAACACCATATATTTT.

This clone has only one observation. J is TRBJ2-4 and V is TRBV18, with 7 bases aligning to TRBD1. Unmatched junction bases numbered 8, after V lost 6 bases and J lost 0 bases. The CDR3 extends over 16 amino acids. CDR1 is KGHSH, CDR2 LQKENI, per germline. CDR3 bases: TGTGCCAGCTCCCACGGACAGGCGATAGCCAAAAACATTCAGTACTTC. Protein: CASSHGQAIAKNIQYF.

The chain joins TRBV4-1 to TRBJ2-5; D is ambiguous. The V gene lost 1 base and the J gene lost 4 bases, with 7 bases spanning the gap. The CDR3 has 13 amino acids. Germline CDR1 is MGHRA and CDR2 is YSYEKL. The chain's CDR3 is CASSQGPVETQYF. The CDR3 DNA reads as TGCGCCAGCAGCCAAGGGCCCGTAGAGACCCAGTACTTC.

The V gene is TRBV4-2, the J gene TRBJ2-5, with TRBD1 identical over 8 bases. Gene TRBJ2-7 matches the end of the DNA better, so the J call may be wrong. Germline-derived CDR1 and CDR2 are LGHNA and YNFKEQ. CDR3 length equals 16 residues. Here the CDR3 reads CASSQGPGTGGDEQYF. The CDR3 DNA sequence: TGTGCCAGCAGCCAAGGGCCCGGGACAGGAGGCGACGAGCAGTACTTC.

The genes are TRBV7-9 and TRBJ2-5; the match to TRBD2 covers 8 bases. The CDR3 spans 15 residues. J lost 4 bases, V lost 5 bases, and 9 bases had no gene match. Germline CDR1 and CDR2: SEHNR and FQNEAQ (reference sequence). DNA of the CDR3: TGTGCCAGCAGCGTCCCGGGACTAGATCGAGAGACCCAGTACTTC. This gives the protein CASSVPGLDRETQYF.

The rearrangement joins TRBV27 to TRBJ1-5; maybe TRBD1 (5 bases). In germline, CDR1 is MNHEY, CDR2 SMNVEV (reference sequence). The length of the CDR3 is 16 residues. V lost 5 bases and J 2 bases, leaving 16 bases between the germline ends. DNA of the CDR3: TGTGCCAGCAGTAGAAACGACAGATCTGGCAATCAGCCCCAGCATTTT. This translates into CASSRNDRSGNQPQHF.

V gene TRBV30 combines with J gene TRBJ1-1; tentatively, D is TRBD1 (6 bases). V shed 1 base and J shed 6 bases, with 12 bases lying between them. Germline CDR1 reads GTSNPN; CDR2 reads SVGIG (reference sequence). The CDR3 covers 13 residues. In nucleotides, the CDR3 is TGTGCCTGGAGTGAAGGGGGTAGGGCTGAAGCTTTCTTT. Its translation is CAWSEGGRAEAFF. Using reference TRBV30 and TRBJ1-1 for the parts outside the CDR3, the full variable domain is SQTIHQWPATLVQPVGSPLSLECTVEGTSNPNLYWYRQAAGRGLQLLFYSVGIGQISSEVPQNLSASRPQDRQFILSSKKLLLSDSGFYLCAWSEGGRAEAFFGQGTRLTVV.

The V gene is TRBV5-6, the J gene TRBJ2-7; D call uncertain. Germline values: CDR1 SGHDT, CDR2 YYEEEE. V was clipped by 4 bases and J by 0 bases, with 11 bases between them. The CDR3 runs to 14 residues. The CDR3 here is CASSPRRVSYEQYF. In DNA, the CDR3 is TGTGCCAGCAGCCCTCGACGGGTCTCCTACGAGCAGTACTTC.

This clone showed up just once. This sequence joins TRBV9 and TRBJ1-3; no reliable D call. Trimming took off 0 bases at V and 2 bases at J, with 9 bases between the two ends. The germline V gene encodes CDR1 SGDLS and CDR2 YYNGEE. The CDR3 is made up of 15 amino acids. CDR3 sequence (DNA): TGTGCCAGCAGCGTAGATTCATTAGCTGGAAACACCATATATTTT. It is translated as CASSVDSLAGNTIYF.

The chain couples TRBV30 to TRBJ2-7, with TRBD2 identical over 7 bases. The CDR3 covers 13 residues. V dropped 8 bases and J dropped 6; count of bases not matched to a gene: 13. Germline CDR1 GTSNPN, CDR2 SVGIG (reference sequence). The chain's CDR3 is CAGSETSNREQYF. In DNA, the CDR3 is TGTGCCGGGTCGGAGACTAGCAACCGCGAGCAGTACTTC. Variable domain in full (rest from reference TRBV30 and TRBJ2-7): SQTIHQWPATLVQPVGSPLSLECTVEGTSNPNLYWYRQAAGRGLQLLFYSVGIGQISSEVPQNLSASRPQDRQFILSSKKLLLSDSGFYLCAGSETSNREQYFGPGTRLTVT.

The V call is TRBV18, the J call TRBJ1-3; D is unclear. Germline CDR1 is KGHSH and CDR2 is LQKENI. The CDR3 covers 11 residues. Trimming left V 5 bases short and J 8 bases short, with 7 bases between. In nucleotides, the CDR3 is TGTGCCAGCTCAGACCGGGACACCATATATTTT. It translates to CASSDRDTIYF. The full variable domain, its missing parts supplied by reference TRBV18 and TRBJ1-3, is NAGVMQNPRHLVRRRGQEARLRCSPMKGHSHVYWYRQLPEEGLKFMVYLQKENIIDESGMPKERFSAEFPKEGPSILRIQQVVRGDSAAYFCASSDRDTIYFGEGSWLTVV.

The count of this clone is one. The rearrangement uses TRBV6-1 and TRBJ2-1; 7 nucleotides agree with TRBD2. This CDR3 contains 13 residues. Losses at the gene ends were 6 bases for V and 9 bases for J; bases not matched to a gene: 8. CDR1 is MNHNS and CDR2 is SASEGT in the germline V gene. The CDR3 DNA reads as TGTGCCAGCAGACCTGGGGCGGGAGTTGAGCAGTTCTTC. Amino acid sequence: CASRPGAGVEQFF.

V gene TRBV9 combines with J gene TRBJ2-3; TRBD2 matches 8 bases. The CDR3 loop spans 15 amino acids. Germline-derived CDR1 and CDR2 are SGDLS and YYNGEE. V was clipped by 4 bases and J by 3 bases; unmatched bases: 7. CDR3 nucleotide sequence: TGTGCCAGCAGCTACCGGGCTAGCGGGACAGATACGCAGTATTTT. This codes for CASSYRASGTDTQYF.

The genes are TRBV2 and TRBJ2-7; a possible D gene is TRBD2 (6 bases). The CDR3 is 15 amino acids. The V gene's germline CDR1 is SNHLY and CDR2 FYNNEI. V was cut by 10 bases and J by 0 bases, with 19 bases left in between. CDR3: CANTKGRGISYEQYF. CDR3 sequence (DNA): TGTGCCAACACCAAGGGACGCGGGATCTCCTACGAGCAGTACTTC.

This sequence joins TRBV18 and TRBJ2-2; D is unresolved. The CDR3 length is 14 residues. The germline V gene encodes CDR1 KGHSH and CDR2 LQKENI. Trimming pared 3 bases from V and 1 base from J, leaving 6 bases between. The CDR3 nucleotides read TGTGCCAGCTCACCCGACTTGAACACCGGGGAGCTGTTTTTT. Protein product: CASSPDLNTGELFF.

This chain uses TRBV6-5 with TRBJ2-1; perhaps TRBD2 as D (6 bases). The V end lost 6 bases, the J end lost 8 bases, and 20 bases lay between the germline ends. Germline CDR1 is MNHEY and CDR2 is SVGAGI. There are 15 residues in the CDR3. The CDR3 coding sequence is TGTGCCAGCAGGCCCCGGGAGTGGGCCATTGATGAGCAGTTCTTC. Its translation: CASRPREWAIDEQFF.

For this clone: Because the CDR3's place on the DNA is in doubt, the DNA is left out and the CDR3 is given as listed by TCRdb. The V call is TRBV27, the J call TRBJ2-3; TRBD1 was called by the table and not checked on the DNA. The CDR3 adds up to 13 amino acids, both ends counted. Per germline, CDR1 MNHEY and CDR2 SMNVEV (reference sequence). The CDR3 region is CASSLDKADTQYF.

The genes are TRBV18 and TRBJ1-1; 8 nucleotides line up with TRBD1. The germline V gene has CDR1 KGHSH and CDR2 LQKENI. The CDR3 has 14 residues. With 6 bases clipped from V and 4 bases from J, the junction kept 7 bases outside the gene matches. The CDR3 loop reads CASSIGQGGTEAFF. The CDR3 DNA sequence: TGTGCCAGCTCCATCGGACAGGGTGGCACTGAAGCTTTCTTT. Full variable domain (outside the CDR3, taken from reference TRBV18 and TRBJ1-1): NAGVMQNPRHLVRRRGQEARLRCSPMKGHSHVYWYRQLPEEGLKFMVYLQKENIIDESGMPKERFSAEFPKEGPSILRIQQVVRGDSAAYFCASSIGQGGTEAFFGQGTRLTVV.

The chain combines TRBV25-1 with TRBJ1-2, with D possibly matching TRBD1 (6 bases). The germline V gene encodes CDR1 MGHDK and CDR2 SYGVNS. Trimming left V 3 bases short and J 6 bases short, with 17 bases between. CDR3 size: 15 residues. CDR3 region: CASSDTGTLADGYTF. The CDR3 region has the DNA TGTGCCAGCAGTGATACAGGGACATTAGCCGATGGCTACACCTTC.

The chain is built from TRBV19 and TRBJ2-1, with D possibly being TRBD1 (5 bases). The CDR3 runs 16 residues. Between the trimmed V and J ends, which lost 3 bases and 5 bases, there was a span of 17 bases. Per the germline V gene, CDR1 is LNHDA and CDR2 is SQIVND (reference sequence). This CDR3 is CASSIFIGARNNEQFF. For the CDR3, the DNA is TGTGCCAGTAGTATCTTTATAGGGGCGCGGAACAATGAGCAGTTCTTC.